This T cell receptor beta chain came from a study of cytomegalovirus exposure and HLA in healthy donors (TCRdb year 2017). Regarding the research as a whole: An earlier analysis of roughly 610 of the donors reported 276 Gb of sequence data and around 110 million unique TCR beta sequences obtained from some 170 million T cells. An early release that covered some 640 HLA-typed donors contained about 290 gigabases of sequencing data and 75 million to 100 million unique TCR sequences. Among the roughly 430 genotyped donors, roughly 80% belonged to the genetic ancestry cluster associated with self-reported Caucasian donors. The aim of the study was to test whether cataloging public T cell receptors could identify signatures of past pathogen exposure. Using immunosequencing, the study profiled T cell repertoires from roughly 650 subjects and related those repertoires to cytomegalovirus serostatus. A separate validation cohort of more than 100 different subjects was used in addition to the 666-subject first cohort. To predict cytomegalovirus infection status, the study brought together high-throughput TCR immunosequencing, statistical association of individual TCRs with disease status, and machine learning. A later analysis re-examined previously published TCR beta repertoires from over 500 donors and added high-resolution HLA genotyping to investigate patterns of TCR occurrence. In the later analysis, no new phenotypic data were used to find candidate immune exposures; instead, reliance was placed on TCR beta sequences and their occurrence across donors. An earlier analysis of fewer than 750 of the donors used high-throughput TCR beta sequencing to judge whether each TCR beta V gene segment behaved as functional or pseudogenic. Donor age, sex, ethnicity and CMV serostatus were collected together with the repertoire data. In a later genetic analysis, genome-wide SNP genotypes for about three fifths of the 666 donors were used, and that subset was treated as a discovery cohort. Every discovery cohort repertoire had been produced on one sequencing platform. Class I and class II HLA loci were covered by the typing at four-digit resolution. Typing coverage differed by locus: A, B, C, DRB1 and DQB1 were typed in about 629-630 donors, DQA1 in roughly 510, DPA1 in over 600, and DPB1 in just under 490. A handful of DR-DQ haplotypes were handled as single units for association and clustering because linkage in the cohort was strong. Among a few hundred genotyped donors of the cohort, an average of around 240,000 unique TCR beta nucleotide sequences were sequenced per donor, roughly 18% of them non-productive. Study-wide conclusions, independent of this receptor: In the study, around 160 TCR beta chains were listed as associated with cytomegalovirus. An earlier analysis of around 540 of the donors showed that most TCR beta V segments appeared in productive rearrangements either about 87% or about 30% of the time, which broadly matched IMGT annotations. In a later analysis, HLA-associated TCR beta chains were found to be more clonally expanded and to have lower generation probabilities than equally common non-associated chains. Some IMGT-functional V segments, including TRBV6-2 and TRBV6-3, could not be told apart with the 87-base-pair reads, so those segments were excluded. Strong co-occurrence of HLA alleles, especially DR and DQ, made assigning TCR associations to individual alleles difficult. Three of the identified cytomegalovirus-associated TCR beta chains were confirmed in vitro to be specific for cytomegalovirus antigens. The only immune exposure information available for the cohort was CMV serostatus. Presence/absence analyses assumed roughly uniform sequencing depth across donors, an assumption that may not hold. According to a later genetic analysis, donors in an Asian-associated ancestry cluster had fewer N-insertions in productive TCRs than the approximately 670-donor mean. The sequencing pipeline was judged likely to have produced a cluster of highly shared sequence variants as a technical artifact. According to a later analysis, most CMV-associated TCR beta chains appeared to be HLA-restricted, and the HLA associations seemed to be driven largely by CMV exposure. The authors suggested that the approach could potentially be extended to other disease states and immunological phenotypes. The classifier was reported to diagnose cytomegalovirus status with high specificity and sensitivity in both the original and validation cohorts. V-gene and J-gene trimming of TCR beta chains was associated with a missense DCLRE1C variant in a later genetic analysis, and the association was replicated in an independent cohort. In a later analysis, the rate of TCR association differed among HLA loci, with DRB1 alleles having the most associated TCRs and HLA-C alleles having the fewest. A further reported finding was that TCR beta sequences accurately predicted the HLA-A and HLA-B alleles for most subjects in the first cohort. Because counts were too low, 15 to 20 rarely observed V segments, including chromosome 9 orphons, were left out of the earlier analysis of 587 of the donors. HLA typing was unavailable for some donors at each locus, so association tests used only the typed subset. In this cohort, only TCR beta chains were sequenced, and detectable features were limited by the absence of alpha or paired-chain data. Linkage disequilibrium might explain the correlated functional status among segregating V segments, but an unknown experimental factor could not be excluded. Specific HLA alleles were associated with 15,000 to 20,000 TCR beta sequences at a false discovery rate of 0.05 in a later analysis. Most TCR sequences were seen in very few donors, while some public TCRs were found in many individuals. Several of the top co-occurrence clusters appeared to be linked to parvovirus B19, influenza, CMV and Epstein-Barr virus, according to a later analysis.

Libraries were made using the immunoSEQ multiplex PCR assay. The multiplex PCR relied on a mix of 60 forward primers for TCR Vbeta segments and 13 reverse primers for TCR Jbeta segments. The CDR3 region of rearranged TCR beta genes was amplified from genomic DNA with a multiplex PCR assay. Amplified TCR beta libraries were sequenced as 87-base-pair reads on the Illumina HiSeq System. The paper's processing steps were these. In a later analysis, 80 million or so unique TCR beta chains were counted across the 500 to 850 repertoires, and roughly 10 million of these chains were shared by at least two donors. Raw reads were error-corrected and collapsed into unique sequences with a nearest-neighbor algorithm that merged closely related sequences to remove PCR and sequencing errors. V, D and J gene segments were assigned by aligning CDR3 sequences to IMGT reference sequences. Each retained sequence needed at least a six-nucleotide match to both a V gene segment and a J gene segment. A rearrangement was called productive if the CDR3 had no stop codons and remained in frame with V and J, and every other rearrangement was called non-productive. CDR3 was defined by IMGT convention, running from the second conserved V-encoded cysteine to the conserved J-encoded phenylalanine. The earlier analysis of about 620 of the donors excluded sequences that lacked an unambiguous match to a single V gene segment. In an earlier analysis of several hundred of the donors, V segments were called functional above 56.7% productive rearrangements and were called segregating when the between-donor standard deviation exceeded 5%. A statistical classification framework was built for diagnosing cytomegalovirus status from the catalog of TCR beta chain sequences. In a later analysis, V and J genes were assigned by comparing TCR nucleotide sequences against IMGT/GENE-DB human TR gene sequences. In a later analysis, CDR3 sequences and most-parsimonious VDJ recombination scenarios were assigned using the TCRdist pipeline. In a later analysis, each TCR beta chain was defined by its CDR3 amino acid sequence together with its V-gene family, and reads lacking a unique V-gene family were excluded. In a later analysis, fewer than 650 highly shared, low-generation-probability nucleotide sequences were removed to address suspected cross-contamination and a sequencing artifact. For each public chain, a later analysis derived a clonal expansion index from normalized ranks of inferred template counts within each repertoire. In a later analysis, generation probabilities were computed with a VDJ recombination model fitted to out-of-frame rearrangements, and the resulting probabilities were checked against IGoR. Hypergeometric tests were used in a later analysis to score TCR-TCR, TCR-HLA and TCR-CMV co-occurrence, with a repertoire-size bias correction applied to the TCR pairs. False discovery rates were estimated in a later analysis by permuting HLA or CMV assignments 20 times. In a later analysis, co-occurring TCRs were grouped using DBSCAN, and TCRdist sequence similarity was added for clustering within HLA-allele-positive subsets. Co-occurrence clustering excluded repertoires with fewer than 30,000 or more than 120,000 public chains, plus five with anomalous nucleotide sharing. Here the immuneACCESS table is served through TCRdb, limited to in-frame sequences with V and J called. Missing clones are a known gap in these copies; in checked studies unresolved V genes cover under half, and the rest lacks a known reason. From that table come the V and J calls and clone size; the DNA was used to work out D and trimming. The sample profile shows 170,000 or so clones; roughly 80% of them were found once. 4% to 6% of the sample rests with the top ten.

The cohort consisted of 666 healthy bone marrow donors. At the time of sampling, every cohort member was nominally healthy, though immune exposures that went unrecorded were likely present. The donor tested CMV seronegative, placing the donor among the approximately 400 seronegative members of the cohort. Every donor gave a peripheral blood sample, and the peripheral blood mononuclear cells from that sample were used for TCR beta sequencing. Genomic DNA extraction from the blood cell samples was performed with the Qiagen DNeasy Blood Extraction Kit. As for this clone: This receptor's antigen is unknown. No quality values exist for individual bases; no much larger clone is one base distant.

V ends up 8 bases short and J 3 bases short, with an unmatched junction base count of 5. Reading from cysteine to phenylalanine, the CDR3 counts 14 amino acids. CDR3 DNA only is kept here, 42 bases in frame from base 1. Taken from the germline V gene, the CDR1 and CDR2 loops are SGHVS and FNYEAQ. The clonotype comes from a man in his late teens or twenties in good health and CMV-seronegative. The V and J segments used are TRBV7-6 and TRBJ2-1, with 9 bases matching TRBD1. The source material was PBMCs. At the DNA level, the sequence is TGTGCCAGCGGTAGGACAGGGGACTACAATGAGCAGTTCTTC. It codes for CASGRTGDYNEQFF.